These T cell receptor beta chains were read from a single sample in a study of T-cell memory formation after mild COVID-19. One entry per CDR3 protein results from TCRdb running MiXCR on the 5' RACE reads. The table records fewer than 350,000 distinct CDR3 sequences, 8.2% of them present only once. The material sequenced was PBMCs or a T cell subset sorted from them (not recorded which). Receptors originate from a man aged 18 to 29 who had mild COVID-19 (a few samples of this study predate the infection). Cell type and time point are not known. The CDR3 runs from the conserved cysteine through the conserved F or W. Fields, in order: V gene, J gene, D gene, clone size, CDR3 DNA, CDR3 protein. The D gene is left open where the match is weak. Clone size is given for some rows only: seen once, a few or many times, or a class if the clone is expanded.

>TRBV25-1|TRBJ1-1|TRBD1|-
TGTGCCAGCAGGGGTGTGGGACAGGGGGCCACTGAAGCTTTCTTT
CASRGVGQGATEAFF
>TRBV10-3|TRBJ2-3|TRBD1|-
TGTGCCATCAGTTCGCCGGGACAGGGTATTGATACGCAGTATTTT
CAISSPGQGIDTQYF
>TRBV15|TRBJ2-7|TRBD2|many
TGTGCCACCTCCCGGGGGGAGGGGACCTACGAGCAGTACTTC
CATSRGEGTYEQYF
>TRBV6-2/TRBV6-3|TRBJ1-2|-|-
TGTGCCAGCAGTTACTCGAACAGGGACGGCTACACCTTC
CASSYSNRDGYTF
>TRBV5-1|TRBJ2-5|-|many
TGCGCCAGCAGCCGCGGGACAGTCCAAGAGACCCAGTACTTC
CASSRGTVQETQYF
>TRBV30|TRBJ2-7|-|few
TGTGCCTGGAGGGGCAGACTCCAGGGCTACGAGCAGTACTTC
CAWRGRLQGYEQYF
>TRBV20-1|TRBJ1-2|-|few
TGCAGTGCGGCCCCGGGGATGTCTATGGGCTACACCTTC
CSAAPGMSMGYTF
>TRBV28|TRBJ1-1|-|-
TGTGCCTGCAGGGACACTGAAGCTTTCTTT
CACRDTEAFF
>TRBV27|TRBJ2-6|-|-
TGTGCCAGCAGTTTATGGGGCGGACCGGCTGGGGCCAATGTCCTGACTTTC
CASSLWGGPAGANVLTF
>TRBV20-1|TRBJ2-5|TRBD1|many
TGCAGTGCTTCCTCGCGACAGGGGGTTAACGGGGAGACCCAGTACTTC
CSASSRQGVNGETQYF
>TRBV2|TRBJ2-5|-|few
TGTGCCAACCACATGGGAGAGACCCAGTACTTC
CANHMGETQYF
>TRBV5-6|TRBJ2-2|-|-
TGTGCCAGCAGCTTGGACTTCGGGGCGCCCGGGGAGCTGTTTTTT
CASSLDFGAPGELFF
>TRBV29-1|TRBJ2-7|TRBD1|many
TGCAGCGTAGAGTATGGGACAGGGGTTAACTACGAGCAGTACTTC
CSVEYGTGVNYEQYF
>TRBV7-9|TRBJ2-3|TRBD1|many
TGTGCCAGCAGCTCCGGGACAGGGGGCACAGATACGCAGTATTTT
CASSSGTGGTDTQYF
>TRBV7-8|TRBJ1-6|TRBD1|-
TGTGCCAGCAGCCCGGACAGGAGTAATTCACCCCTCCACTTT
CASSPDRSNSPLHF
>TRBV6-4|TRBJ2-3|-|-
TGTGCCAGCAGACAGGGAGAATCCACAGATACGCAGTATTTT
CASRQGESTDTQYF
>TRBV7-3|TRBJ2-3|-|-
TGTGCCAGCAGCTTTACCAGGGCAGATACGCAGTATTTT
CASSFTRADTQYF
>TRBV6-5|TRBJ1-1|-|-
TGTGCCAGCAGTTACAGTCAGGGGAAGACTGAAGCTTTCTTT
CASSYSQGKTEAFF
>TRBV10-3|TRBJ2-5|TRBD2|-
TGTGCCATCAGTGAGACTTCTAGCGGGGGAGAGACCCAGTACTTC
CAISETSSGGETQYF
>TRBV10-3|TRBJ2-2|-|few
TGTGCCATAGAGACGGCCACCGGGGAGCTGTTTTTT
CAIETATGELFF